These T cell receptor beta chains were read from a single sample in a study of blood T cell repertoires in COVID-19. The table came from immunoSEQ multiplex PCR; TCRdb's copy has only in-frame clones and leaves some out. The sample has about 440,000 clones; 87% are singletons. Material: PBMCs or T cells enriched from blood (not recorded which). The source is a woman aged 18-30 years with acute COVID-19. CDR3s leave out the opening cysteine and the closing phenylalanine or tryptophan.

V: TRBV9
CDR3: ASSETSGRYTDTQY

V: TRBV5-6
CDR3: ASSFPGTAYEQY

V: TRBV29-1
CDR3: SASGTANTGELF

V: TRBV3-1/TRBV3-2
CDR3: ASSQGRGGATAEAF

V: TRBV7-2
CDR3: ASRSRDRVLNTEAF

V: TRBV9
CDR3: ASSVGPVGFSGSSYEQY

V: TRBV2
CDR3: ASRLQANYGYT

V: TRBV27
CDR3: ASSQDRGPYEQY

V: TRBV2
CDR3: ASSAGTFNEQY

V: TRBV5-1
CDR3: ASSLDPVTSTDTQY

V: TRBV7-6
CDR3: ASSFGLASDTQY

V: TRBV29-1
CDR3: SVRSPGQVYEQY

V: TRBV3-1/TRBV3-2
CDR3: ASSQGAGSTSYEQY

V: TRBV4-1
CDR3: ASHVDPGHGGEKLF